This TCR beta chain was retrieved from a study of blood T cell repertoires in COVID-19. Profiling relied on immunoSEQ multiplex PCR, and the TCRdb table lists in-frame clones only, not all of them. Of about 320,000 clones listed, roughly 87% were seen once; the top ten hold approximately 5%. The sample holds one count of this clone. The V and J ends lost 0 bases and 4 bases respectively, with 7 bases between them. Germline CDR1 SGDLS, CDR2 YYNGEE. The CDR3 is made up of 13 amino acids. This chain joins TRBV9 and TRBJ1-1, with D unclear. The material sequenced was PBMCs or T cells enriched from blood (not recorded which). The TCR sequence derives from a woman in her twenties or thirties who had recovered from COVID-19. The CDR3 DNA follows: TGTGCCAGCAGCGTAGATCCCCTCACTGAAGCTTTCTTT. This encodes CASSVDPLTEAFF. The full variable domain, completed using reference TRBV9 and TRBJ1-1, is DSGVTQTPKHLITATGQRVTLRCSPRSGDLSVYWYQQSLDQGLQFLIQYYNGEERAKGNILERFSAQQFPDLHSELNLSSLELGDSALYFCASSVDPLTEAFFGQGTRLTVV.